In its sample, the clone carrying this T cell receptor (beta chain) was seen many times. Its antigen is currently unknown. The CDR3 covers 13 residues. V lost 3 bases, J lost 2 bases, and 6 bases lay in between. Germline loops: CDR1 KGHSH, CDR2 LQKENI. These data come from a study of metastatic and nonmetastatic thyroid tumors. Study details: Repertoire data that came from the blood and tumor or nodule tissue of malignant and benign thyroid patients were compared.

Study-wide points: Malignant thyroid tumors reportedly had TCR beta diversity that was significantly higher than in benign nodules, in blood and tumor.

Thyroid surgery was preceded by no treatment in any patient. With MiXCR, TCRdb called clones anew from the PCR reads. The sample has some 15,000 clones; around 12% are singletons. The V and J genes are TRBV18 and TRBJ2-3; D gene ambiguous. Sequenced sample: tumor tissue. This sequence originates from a female donor with papillary thyroid cancer or a benign thyroid nodule (not recorded which). Some clones in this sample may be carry-over from other donors' samples. The CDR3 coding sequence is TGTGCCAGCTCACCGCAGTCCACAGATACGCAGTATTTT. Translation: CASSPQSTDTQYF.